The 25 T cell receptor beta chains below were found in one sample sequenced in a study of intratumoral heterogeneity in liver cancer. Each tumour sample represents a distinct, spatially separated region of the hepatocellular carcinoma nodule. The data were produced by immunoSEQ multiplex PCR, yet TCRdb's version contains in-frame clones alone and is incomplete. The sample consists of several thousand clones, about 50% of them appearing once. The starting material was tumor tissue, obtained before any cancer treatment. These receptor sequences come from an older man with hepatocellular carcinoma.

The V and J genes are TRBV4-2 and TRBJ2-5; no definite D call. V was shortened by 1 base and J by 2 bases, with 5 bases between the two germline ends. This CDR3 has 13 amino acids. Germline V gene data show CDR1 as LGHNA and CDR2 as YNFKEQ. The CDR3 spells CASSQGRQETQYF. The CDR3 region has the DNA TGTGCCAGCAGCCAAGGACGGCAAGAGACCCAGTACTTC.

This clone was detected once. The V call is TRBV7-2, the J call TRBJ2-1; TRBD1 or TRBD2 may be the D gene (7 bases each). The CDR3 length is 16 residues. Per germline, CDR1 SGHTA and CDR2 FQGNSA. V lost 3 bases and J lost 5, with 17 bases in between. The CDR3 DNA sequence: TGTGCCAGCAGCTTCCCGCAACAGGGGAGGGACAATGAGCAGTTCTTC. Protein product: CASSFPQQGRDNEQFF.

By share, this clone counts as medium-sized (0.01 to 0.1%). The chain links TRBV10-3 to TRBJ1-1; D is unclear. The germline V gene has CDR1 ENHRY and CDR2 SYGVKD. CDR3 length: 13 residues. The ends were cut back, 5 bases at V and 0 bases at J, with 7 bases in the middle. CDR3 nucleotides: TGTGCCATCAGTAGCGCTTTGAACACTGAAGCTTTCTTT. Translating it yields CAISSALNTEAFF.

In this sample, this clone is medium-sized. This chain connects TRBV19 to TRBJ1-1, with TRBD1 matching 9 bases. Trimming took 5 bases from V and 6 from J; bases not matched to a gene: 13. The CDR3 runs 16 residues. CDR1 LNHDA and CDR2 SQIVND come from the germline V gene (reference sequence). Here the CDR3 DNA reads TGTGCCAGTAGTGTCTTACCGGGACAGGGTATCTCTGAAGCTTTCTTT. Translation gives CASSVLPGQGISEAFF. Full variable domain (missing parts from reference TRBV19 and TRBJ1-1): DGGITQSPKYLFRKEGQNVTLSCEQNLNHDAMYWYRQDPGQGLRLIYYSQIVNDFQKGDIAEGYSVSREKKESFPLTVTSAQKNPTAFYLCASSVLPGQGISEAFFGQGTRLTVV.

The J gene is TRBJ1-4, the V gene TRBV11-2; D is ambiguous. The CDR3 is made up of 12 amino acids. V was cut by 5 bases and J by 10 bases, with 11 bases left in between. Germline values: CDR1 SGHAT, CDR2 FQNNGV. This CDR3 reads CASSVMPGKLFF. The CDR3 coding sequence is TGTGCCAGCAGCGTTATGCCGGGAAAACTGTTTTTT.

There are many counts of this clone. J is TRBJ1-2 and V is TRBV12-3 or TRBV12-4; TRBD1 is a possible D gene (5 bases). The germline V and J ends were trimmed by 2 bases and 8 bases, with 12 bases remaining between them. This CDR3 contains 13 residues. The chain's CDR3 is CASSLIQGLGYTF. The DNA for the CDR3 is TGTGCCAGCAGTTTAATCCAGGGTCTCGGCTACACCTTC.

This clone turned up a few times. J is TRBJ2-1 and V is TRBV19; no clear D gene. V lost 6 bases to trimming and J lost 7 bases, with 10 bases between them. The CDR3 consists of 12 residues. Germline V gives CDR1 LNHDA, CDR2 SQIVND (reference sequence). The CDR3 region has the DNA TGTGCCAGTAGCGCCGCCCGGAATGAGCAGTTCTTC. Protein: CASSAARNEQFF.

This clone was counted between two and nine times. The chain combines TRBV10-3 with TRBJ2-3; 8 positions agree with TRBD1. Germline CDR1 is ENHRY and CDR2 is SYGVKD. This CDR3 is built from 14 residues. V lost 4 bases and J lost 5; bases outside the gene matches: 5. CDR3 amino acids: CAISGDRKQDTQYF. The CDR3 nucleotides are TGTGCCATCAGTGGGGACAGGAAACAAGATACGCAGTATTTT.

J is TRBJ2-1 and V is TRBV7-9; tentative D call: TRBD1 (6 bases). The CDR3 is 14 amino acids. CDR1 is SEHNR, CDR2 FQNEAQ, per germline (reference sequence). Trimming took 1 base from V and 9 from J, leaving 13 bases between them. This CDR3 reads CASSLGGGLFEQFF. In DNA form, the CDR3 reads TGTGCCAGCAGCTTAGGAGGGGGATTATTTGAGCAGTTCTTC.

Here the CDR3 reads CASSRGGSLNQPQHF. CDR3 coding DNA: TGTGCCAGCAGCCGAGGAGGTAGTCTCAATCAGCCCCAGCATTTT. The chain recombines TRBV7-8 with TRBJ1-5; no definite D call. V was shortened by 5 bases and J by 3 bases, with 14 bases between the two germline ends. From germline, CDR1 is SGHVS and CDR2 FQNEAQ. This CDR3 region has 15 residues.

The chain couples TRBV27 to TRBJ2-6; no reliable D call. Germline values: CDR1 MNHEY, CDR2 SMNVEV (reference sequence). This CDR3 comprises 14 residues. The V end was cut by 5 bases, the J end by 0 bases, with 5 bases between. CDR3 sequence: CASSPLSGANVLTF. CDR3 nucleotide sequence: TGTGCCAGCAGTCCCCTCTCTGGGGCCAACGTCCTGACTTTC.

V gene TRBV6-5 combines with J gene TRBJ1-1; 7 bases match TRBD1. Germline-derived CDR1 and CDR2 are MNHEY and SVGAGI. V dropped 6 bases and J dropped 4; count of bases not matched to a gene: 2. The CDR3 spans 12 residues. CDR3 sequence (DNA): TGTGCCAGCAGAGCAGGGGGCACTGAAGCTTTCTTT. Residues: CASRAGGTEAFF.

This clone has a single count. This chain joins TRBV10-3 and TRBJ1-6; TRBD1 is a possible D gene (5 bases). This CDR3 has 21 amino acids. The germline V gene encodes CDR1 ENHRY and CDR2 SYGVKD. V shed 4 bases and J shed 6 bases, with 31 bases lying between them. CDR3 loop: CAISAYDRTQGPRNSNSPLHF. The CDR3 DNA reads TGTGCCATCAGTGCGTACGACCGGACACAAGGCCCCAGGAATAGTAATTCACCCCTCCACTTT.

This clone is medium-sized by share. This rearrangement joins TRBV6-1 to TRBJ1-1; D unresolved. Deletions cut 3 bases from V and 2 bases from J, with 7 bases between. Germline V gene sequence: CDR1 MNHNS, CDR2 SASEGT. The CDR3 covers 13 residues. The CDR3 loop reads CASSDRPNTEAFF. CDR3 nucleotides: TGTGCCAGCAGTGACAGGCCAAACACTGAAGCTTTCTTT.

The chain employs TRBV28 and TRBJ1-2; D remains unclear. The germline V and J ends were trimmed by 5 bases and 4 bases, with 8 bases remaining between them. CDR1 MDHEN and CDR2 SYDVKM come from the germline V gene. The CDR3 runs to 12 residues. This chain's CDR3 is CASSRGIYGYTF. The CDR3 DNA reads TGTGCCAGCAGTAGAGGTATCTATGGCTACACCTTC.

By share of the sample, this clone is medium-sized. The CDR3 bases are TGTGCCACCAGCGGCGTACTAGCGGGGCGACAAGAGACCCAGTACTTC. It specifies CATSGVLAGRQETQYF. The chain links TRBV15 to TRBJ2-5; 10 bases are a match to TRBD2. The CDR3 consists of 16 residues. J lost 2 bases, V lost 5 bases, and 8 bases had no gene match. Germline-derived CDR1 and CDR2 are LNHNV and YYDKDF (reference sequence).

By its share, this clone is large. The chain combines TRBV4-3 with TRBJ2-2; 8 bases match TRBD1. The length of the CDR3 is 15 residues. J was trimmed by 1 base and V by 3 bases; bases with no gene match: 1. Germline values: CDR1 LGHNA, CDR2 YSLEER. The CDR3 here is CASSQDRVNTGELFF. CDR3 DNA sequence: TGCGCCAGCAGCCAGGACAGGGTGAACACCGGGGAGCTGTTTTTT.

The V call is TRBV7-2, the J call TRBJ2-1, with 8 positions matching TRBD2. This CDR3 spans 16 amino acids. Unmatched junction bases numbered 10, after V lost 4 bases and J lost 5 bases. Germline CDR1 reads SGHTA; CDR2 reads FQGNSA. The CDR3 coding sequence is TGTGCCAGCAGCTCCCCCGGGGGGGCCTTAAACAATGAGCAGTTCTTC. Translation: CASSSPGGALNNEQFF.

This sequence joins TRBV19 and TRBJ2-1; maybe TRBD2 (6 bases). V was trimmed by 9 bases and J by 5 bases, leaving 32 bases between them. The CDR3 length is 19 residues. CDR1 and CDR2 (germline): LNHDA, SQIVND (reference sequence). The CDR3, as DNA: TGTGCCAGAAAGCCCCTTTCGGAGCGACTAGAATCTAACCACAATGAGCAGTTCTTC. It yields the protein CARKPLSERLESNHNEQFF.

This clone was counted a few times. This chain links TRBV5-8 with TRBJ1-5; TRBD1 might be the D (5 bases). The CDR3 has 15 residues. Trimming shortened V by 0 bases and J by 0 bases, and 7 bases separated the two germline ends. CDR1 and CDR2 (germline): SGHTS, YDEGEE. The CDR3 nucleotides read TGTGCCAGCAGCTTGGCGGGACTTAGCAATCAGCCCCAGCATTTT. Amino acids: CASSLAGLSNQPQHF.

The J gene is TRBJ2-3, the V gene TRBV7-2; D gene ambiguous. Germline lookup yields CDR1 SGHTA and CDR2 FQGNSA. This CDR3 contains 15 residues. The V end lost 8 bases, the J end lost 0 bases, and 15 bases lay between the germline ends. CDR3 nucleotide sequence: TGTGCCAGCGGACGACTGCACGCTAGCACAGATACGCAGTATTTT. Translation: CASGRLHASTDTQYF.

The table lists this clone with many counts. This chain connects TRBV7-3 to TRBJ2-1; D ambiguous. The CDR3 length is 13 residues. Trimming took off 4 bases at V and 7 bases at J, with 11 bases between the two ends. Germline assignment: CDR1 SGHTA and CDR2 FQGTGA. CDR3 sequence: CASSSGFRNEQFF. In DNA, the CDR3 is TGTGCCAGCAGCTCAGGTTTCAGGAATGAGCAGTTCTTC.

The rearrangement joins TRBV11-2 to TRBJ2-3; 10 bases line up with TRBD1. The V gene end was trimmed by 6 bases and the J gene end by 8 bases; junction bases not matched to a gene: 8. The CDR3 spans 14 residues. Germline CDR1 SGHAT, CDR2 FQNNGV. CDR3 coding DNA: TGTGCCAGCAGTCCCGGGACAGGGGAGGCTACGCAGTATTTT. As protein: CASSPGTGEATQYF. The full variable domain, in which reference TRBV11-2 and TRBJ2-3 provide the parts outside the CDR3, is EAGVAQSPRYKIIEKRQSVAFWCNPISGHATLYWYQQILGQGPKLLIQFQNNGVVDDSQLPKDRFSAERLKGVDSTLKIQPAKLEDSAVYLCASSPGTGEATQYFGPGTRLTVL.

CDR3 in amino acids: CASSFQGRPTYEQYF. The CDR3 region has the DNA TGTGCCAGCAGCTTTCAGGGACGTCCTACCTACGAGCAGTACTTC. The chain couples TRBV7-2 to TRBJ2-7, with D perhaps given as TRBD1 or TRBD2 (5 bases each). CDR1 and CDR2 from the germline V gene are SGHTA and FQGNSA. This CDR3 contains 15 residues. Deletions cut 3 bases from V and 2 bases from J, with 14 bases between.

The chain uses TRBV15 and TRBJ1-4; the D gene is possibly TRBD1 (5 bases). The V gene lost 4 bases and the J gene lost 11 bases, with 17 bases spanning the gap. Germline V CDR1 and CDR2: LNHNV, YYDKDF (reference sequence). The CDR3 covers 14 residues. CDR3 in amino acids: CATSTPSQGGKLFF. CDR3 in DNA: TGTGCCACCAGCACCCCAAGCCAGGGCGGCAAACTGTTTTTT.